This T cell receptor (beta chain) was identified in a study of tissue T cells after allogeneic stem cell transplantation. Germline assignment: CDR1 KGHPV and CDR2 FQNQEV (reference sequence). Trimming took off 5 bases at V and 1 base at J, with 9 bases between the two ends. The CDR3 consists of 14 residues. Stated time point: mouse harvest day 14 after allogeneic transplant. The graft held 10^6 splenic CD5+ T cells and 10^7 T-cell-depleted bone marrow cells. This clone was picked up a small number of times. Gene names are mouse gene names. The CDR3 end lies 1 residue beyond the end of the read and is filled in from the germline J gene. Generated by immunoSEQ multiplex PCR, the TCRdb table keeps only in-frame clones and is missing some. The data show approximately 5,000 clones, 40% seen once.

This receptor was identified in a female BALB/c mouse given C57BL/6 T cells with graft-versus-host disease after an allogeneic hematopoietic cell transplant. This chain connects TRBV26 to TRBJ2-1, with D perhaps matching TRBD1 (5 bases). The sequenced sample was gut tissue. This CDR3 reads CASSFEGNYAEQFF. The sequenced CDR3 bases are TGTGCCAGCAGTTTCGAGGGGAACTATGCTGAGCAGTTC.